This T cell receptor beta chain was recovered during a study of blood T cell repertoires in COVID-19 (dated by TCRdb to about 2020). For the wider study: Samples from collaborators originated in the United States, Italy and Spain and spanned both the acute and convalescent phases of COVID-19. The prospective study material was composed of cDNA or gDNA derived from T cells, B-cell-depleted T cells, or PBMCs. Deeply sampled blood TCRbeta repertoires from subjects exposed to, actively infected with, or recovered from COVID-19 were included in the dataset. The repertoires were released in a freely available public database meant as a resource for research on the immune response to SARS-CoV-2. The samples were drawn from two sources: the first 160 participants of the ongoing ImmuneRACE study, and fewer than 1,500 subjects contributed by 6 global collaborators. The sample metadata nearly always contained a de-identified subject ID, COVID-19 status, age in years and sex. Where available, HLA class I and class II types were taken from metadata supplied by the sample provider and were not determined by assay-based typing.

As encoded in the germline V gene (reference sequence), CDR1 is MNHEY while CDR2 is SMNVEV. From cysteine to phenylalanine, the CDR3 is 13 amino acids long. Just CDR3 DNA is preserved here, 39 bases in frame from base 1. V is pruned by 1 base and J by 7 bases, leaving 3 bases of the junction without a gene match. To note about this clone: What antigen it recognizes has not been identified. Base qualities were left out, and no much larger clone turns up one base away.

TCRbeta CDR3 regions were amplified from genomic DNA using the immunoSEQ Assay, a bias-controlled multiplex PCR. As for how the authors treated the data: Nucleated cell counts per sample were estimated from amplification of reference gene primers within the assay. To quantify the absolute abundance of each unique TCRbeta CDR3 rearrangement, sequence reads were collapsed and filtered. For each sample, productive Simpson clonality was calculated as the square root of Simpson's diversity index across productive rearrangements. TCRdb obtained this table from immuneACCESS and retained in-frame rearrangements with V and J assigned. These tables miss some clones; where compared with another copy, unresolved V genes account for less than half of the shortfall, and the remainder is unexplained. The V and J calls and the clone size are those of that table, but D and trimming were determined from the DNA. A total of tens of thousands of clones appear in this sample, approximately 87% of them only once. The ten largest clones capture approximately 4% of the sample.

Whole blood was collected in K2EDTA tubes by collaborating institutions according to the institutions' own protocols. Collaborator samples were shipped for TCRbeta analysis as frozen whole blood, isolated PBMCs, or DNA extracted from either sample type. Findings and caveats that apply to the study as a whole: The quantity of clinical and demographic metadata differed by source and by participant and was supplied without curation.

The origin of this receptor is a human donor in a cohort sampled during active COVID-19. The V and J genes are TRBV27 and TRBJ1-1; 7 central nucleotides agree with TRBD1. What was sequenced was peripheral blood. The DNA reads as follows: TGTGCCAGCAGTTTATACAGGGGAAGTGAAGCTTTCTTT. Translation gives CASSLYRGSEAFF.